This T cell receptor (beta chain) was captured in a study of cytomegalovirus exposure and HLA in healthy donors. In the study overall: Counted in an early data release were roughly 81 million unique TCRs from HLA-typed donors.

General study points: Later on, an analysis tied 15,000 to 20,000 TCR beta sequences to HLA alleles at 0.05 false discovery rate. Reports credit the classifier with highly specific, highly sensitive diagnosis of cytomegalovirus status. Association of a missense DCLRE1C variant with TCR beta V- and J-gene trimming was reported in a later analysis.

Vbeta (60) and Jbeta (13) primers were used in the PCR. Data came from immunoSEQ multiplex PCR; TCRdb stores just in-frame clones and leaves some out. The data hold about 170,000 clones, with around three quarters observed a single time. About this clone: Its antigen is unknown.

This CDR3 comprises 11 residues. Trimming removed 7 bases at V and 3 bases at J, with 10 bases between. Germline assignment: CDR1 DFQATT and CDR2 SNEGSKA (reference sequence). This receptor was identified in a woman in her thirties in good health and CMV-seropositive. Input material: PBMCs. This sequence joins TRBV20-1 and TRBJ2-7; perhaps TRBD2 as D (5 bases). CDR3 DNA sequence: TGCAGTGTGGTAGGGAGCTACGAGCAGTACTTC. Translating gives CSVVGSYEQYF.